Below, 21 T cell receptor beta chains from the same sample are listed, as sequenced in a study of blood T cells in healthy people across ages. Primed by a sample-barcoded 5' primer and a J-beta primer mix, a second PCR proceeded for roughly 6 to 12 cycles. From the 5' RACE reads, TCRdb called clonotypes with MiXCR, one entry per CDR3 protein. The sample consists of 790,000 or so distinct CDR3 sequences, about half of them appearing once. Sequenced input: blood. These receptors were taken from a man older than 75 in good health.

The V gene is TRBV28, the J gene TRBJ2-1; D possibly matches TRBD1 or TRBD2 (5 bases each). TRBJ2-7 explains the end of the DNA better; the J call may be wrong. In germline, CDR1 is MDHEN, CDR2 SYDVKM. This CDR3 is 15 amino acids long. Here the CDR3 DNA reads TGTGCCGTTTGGTCGGGACGGCCTTCCTACAATGAGCAGTACTTC. This sequence encodes CAVWSGRPSYNEQYF.

A remark on this clonotype: A junction end diverges from the germline sequence, so it may reflect a read error. The chain is built from TRBV28 and TRBJ2-5; no firm D call. Germline loops: CDR1 MDHEN, CDR2 SYDVKM. The CDR3 has 14 residues. CDR3 DNA: TGTGCCAGCAGTTTTGAAGTGAACCAAGGGACCCAGTACTTC. Its protein product is CASSFEVNQGTQYF.

The chain recombines TRBV6-2 or TRBV6-3 with TRBJ2-3, with 8 nucleotides matching TRBD2. V was pared by 2 bases and J by 2 bases, with 6 bases of the junction left unmatched. Per germline, CDR1 MNHEY and CDR2 SVGEGT. This CDR3 is built from 16 residues. In DNA, the CDR3 is TGTGCCAGCAGTTACGTGGGCGGGAGGACCACAGATACGCAGTATTTT. This sequence encodes CASSYVGGRTTDTQYF.

This sequence joins TRBV5-5 and TRBJ2-7; tentatively, D is TRBD2 (6 bases). V gave up 4 bases and J gave up 2 bases, with 16 bases separating them. CDR1 and CDR2 (germline): SGHKS, YYEKEE (reference sequence). This CDR3 region has 15 residues. For the CDR3, the DNA is TGTGCCAGCAGCCTGCTCGTGGGGGAGGCCTACGAGCAGTACTTC. This sequence encodes CASSLLVGEAYEQYF.

The genes are TRBV7-6 and TRBJ2-7, with 11 positions matching TRBD1. This CDR3 contains 16 residues. The J segment lost 5 bases and the V segment lost 0 bases, leaving 6 bases of the junction unmatched. Per germline, CDR1 SGHVS and CDR2 FNYEAQ. The DNA for the CDR3 is TGTGCCAGCAGCTTAGCGGCGGGACAGGGGGTACACGAGCAGTACTTC. Amino acid sequence: CASSLAAGQGVHEQYF.

The gene calls are TRBV2 and TRBJ2-7; TRBD1 aligns across 8 bases. Germline lookup yields CDR1 SNHLY and CDR2 FYNNEI. This CDR3 contains 15 residues. V was pared by 8 bases and J by 4 bases, with 13 bases of the junction left unmatched. The CDR3 reads CASVLSRGPQYEQYF. The CDR3 bases are TGTGCCAGCGTCCTAAGCAGGGGGCCTCAATACGAGCAGTACTTC.

This clonotype occurred once. The rearrangement links TRBV12-3 or TRBV12-4 to TRBJ2-5, with a tentative D call TRBD2 (5 bases). The V and J ends lost 3 bases and 7 bases respectively, with 21 bases between them. The CDR3 is 16 amino acids. The CDR3 sequence: CASSFSGRVGLGTQYF. CDR3 bases: TGTGCCAGCAGTTTCAGCGGCCGGGTTGGTCTAGGGACCCAGTACTTC.

There are a few counts of this clonotype. The rearrangement joins TRBV20-1 to TRBJ1-2; 8 bases are a match to TRBD1. The trim removed 0 bases at V and 7 bases at J, leaving 10 bases unmatched. The CDR3 covers 15 residues. CDR1 is DFQATT and CDR2 is SNEGSKA in the germline V gene (reference sequence). This CDR3 is CSARDPSGTGSGYTF. The CDR3 DNA sequence: TGCAGTGCTAGAGATCCATCCGGGACAGGCTCTGGCTACACCTTC.

This clonotype was seen only a few times. V usage is TRBV7-2 and J usage is TRBJ2-7, with D unresolved. Trimming took off 1 base at V and 3 bases at J, with 10 bases between the two ends. Germline-derived CDR1 and CDR2 are SGHTA and FQGNSA. CDR3 length equals 14 residues. The CDR3 DNA sequence: TGTGCCAGCAGCTTAGATGTCGGAAACTACGAGCAGTACTTC. Protein: CASSLDVGNYEQYF.

This clonotype was observed a single time. CDR3 DNA sequence: TGTGCCAGCCCCCAAAAGGACCGTCGGGAAAAACTGTTTTTT. It is translated as CASPQKDRREKLFF. The V call is TRBV11-2, the J call TRBJ1-4; D not certain. This CDR3 spans 14 amino acids. V lost 8 bases and J 8 bases, leaving 18 bases between the germline ends. The germline V gene has CDR1 SGHAT and CDR2 FQNNGV.

Only a few counts were recorded for this clonotype. V is TRBV30 and J is TRBJ2-1; D unclear. Between the trimmed V and J ends, which lost 1 base and 6 bases, there was a span of 13 bases. The germline V gene has CDR1 GTSNPN and CDR2 SVGIG (reference sequence). CDR3 length: 14 amino acids. For the CDR3, the DNA is TGTGCCTGGAGTGACCCGGGTCCCTCCAATGAGCAGTTCTTC. Translation: CAWSDPGPSNEQFF.

This rearrangement joins TRBV4-2 to TRBJ2-2; unclear D gene. The germline V gene has CDR1 LGHNA and CDR2 YNFKEQ. V was pared by 1 base and J by 4 bases, with 16 bases between. This CDR3 is 17 amino acids long. This chain's CDR3 is CASSQGHRQGRTGELFF. The DNA for the CDR3 is TGTGCCAGCAGCCAAGGCCACCGACAAGGACGCACCGGGGAGCTGTTTTTT.

Written as DNA, the CDR3 is TGTGCCAGCAGCTTTGGGACCGGGACACAGTACGAGCAGTACTTC. It codes for CASSFGTGTQYEQYF. This rearrangement joins TRBV7-2 to TRBJ2-4; possible D gene TRBD1, 6 bases. The DNA end is more similar to TRBJ2-7, so the J call may be wrong. Germline loops: CDR1 SGHTA, CDR2 FQGNSA. The CDR3 consists of 15 residues.

This clonotype appeared a single time. The V call is TRBV5-1, the J call TRBJ1-1; weak D call: TRBD1 (5 bases). V was cut by 5 bases and J by 2 bases, with 13 bases left in between. The CDR3 loop spans 14 amino acids. In germline, CDR1 is SGHRS, CDR2 YFSETQ. This CDR3 reads CASSPTQGNTEAFF. Here the CDR3 DNA reads TGCGCCAGCAGTCCAACCCAGGGTAACACTGAAGCTTTCTTT.

The V gene is TRBV4-2, the J gene TRBJ2-1, with a weak D call TRBD2 (6 bases). The V and J ends lost 0 bases and 7 bases respectively, with 16 bases between them. CDR3 size: 16 residues. The germline CDR1 and CDR2 sequences are LGHNA and YNFKEQ. DNA of the CDR3: TGTGCCAGCAGCCAAGAGGATAGCGGCCTCAGGAATGAGCAGTTCTTC. It is translated as CASSQEDSGLRNEQFF.

The sample holds a few counts of this clonotype. The chain employs TRBV27 and TRBJ1-2; D gene unclear. V lost 6 bases and J 2 bases, leaving 10 bases between the germline ends. Per germline, CDR1 MNHEY and CDR2 SMNVEV (reference sequence). The CDR3 sequence is 13 residues long. For the CDR3, the DNA is TGTGCCAGCAGCTTACACGGAAACTATGGCTACACCTTC. It encodes CASSLHGNYGYTF.

This chain connects TRBV7-6 to TRBJ2-5; D perhaps matches TRBD2 (6 bases). The DNA matches TRBJ2-7 better at its end, which makes the J call doubtful. This CDR3 spans 14 amino acids. The germline V gene has CDR1 SGHVS and CDR2 FNYEAQ. This CDR3 reads CASSHTGGMAEQYF. CDR3 DNA: TGTGCCAGCAGCCATACAGGAGGGATGGCCGAGCAGTACTTC.

There are many counts of this clonotype. This may arise from a read error, as a much more abundant clone is one base away. The chain employs TRBV12-3 or TRBV12-4 and TRBJ2-5; 7 bases match TRBD1. CDR3 length: 14 amino acids. V shed 0 bases and J 6 bases; nucleotides not matched to a gene: 4. The CDR3 DNA reads TGTGCCAGCAGTTTAGCAGGGGGCTCGAAGACCCAGTACTTC. Its protein product is CASSLAGGSKTQYF.

For this clonotype: The junction departs from the called germline gene at one end, perhaps through a read error. V gene TRBV5-1 combines with J gene TRBJ2-1; maybe TRBD2 (5 bases). In germline, CDR1 is SGHRS, CDR2 YFSETQ. The CDR3 is 14 amino acids. The DNA for the CDR3 is TGCGCCAGCGGCTTGATCGCGGGTTTTAATGAGCAGTTCTTC. It yields the protein CASGLIAGFNEQFF.

The V and J genes are TRBV2 and TRBJ2-7, with D unclear. The CDR3 runs to 13 residues. Per the germline V gene, CDR1 is SNHLY and CDR2 is FYNNEI. V lost 1 base and J 3 bases, leaving 7 bases between the germline ends. CDR3 nucleotides: TGTGCCAGCAGTGAAGGGCTAGACTACGAGCAGTACTTC. It specifies CASSEGLDYEQYF.

This clonotype was picked up many times. The chain uses TRBV3-1 and TRBJ2-5; unclear D gene. Germline V gives CDR1 LGHDT, CDR2 YNNKEL (reference sequence). The CDR3 is 13 amino acids. The V gene lost 7 bases and the J gene lost 7 bases, with 16 bases spanning the gap. The CDR3 nucleotides read TGTGCCAGCACCCCCCAGAGTATCGGGACCCAGTACTTC. As protein: CASTPQSIGTQYF.